Below, 26 T cell receptor beta chains from the same sample are listed, as sequenced in a study of somatic reversion in DOCK8 deficiency. Using EuroClonality-NGS primers, TRB was amplified from around 91 ng genomic DNA in one-step amplicon PCR. Using its own MiXCR run on the multiplex PCR reads, TCRdb lists one record per CDR3 protein. The profile shows hundreds of distinct CDR3 sequences, about 26% of them singletons. The sequenced sample was blood. These receptors were obtained from a human donor with DOCK8 deficiency.

The DNA for the CDR3 is TGTGCCAGTAGGGACAGGGACTATGGCTACACCTTC. It encodes CASRDRDYGYTF. J is TRBJ1-2 and V is TRBV19; TRBD1 aligns across 8 bases. The CDR3 covers 12 residues. V dropped 6 bases and J dropped 3; count of bases not matched to a gene: 0. Germline CDR1 and CDR2: LNHDA and SQIVND (reference sequence).

This clonotype appeared many times. The chain carries TRBV25-1 and TRBJ1-1, with D perhaps TRBD1 (6 bases). V lost 2 bases to trimming and J lost 0 bases, with 10 bases between them. Germline V gives CDR1 MGHDK, CDR2 SYGVNS. There are 15 residues in the CDR3. The CDR3 coding sequence is TGTGCCAGCAGTGAACCCCAGGGGTTGAACACTGAAGCTTTCTTT. This encodes CASSEPQGLNTEAFF.

This clonotype is classed as large (0.1 to 1%). The rearrangement joins TRBV20-1 to TRBJ2-7, with D tentatively TRBD1 or TRBD2 (7 bases each). This CDR3 is built from 15 residues. With 3 bases removed from V and 2 bases from J, the gap between germline ends came to 17 bases. CDR1 and CDR2 from the germline V gene are DFQATT and SNEGSKA (reference sequence). This CDR3 is CSARGGYDRAYEQYF. CDR3 bases: TGCAGTGCTAGGGGAGGGTATGACAGGGCCTACGAGCAGTACTTC.

This chain links TRBV20-1 with TRBJ1-2, with 8 bases matching TRBD1. Germline CDR1 DFQATT, CDR2 SNEGSKA (reference sequence). With V trimmed by 0 bases and J by 2 bases, 5 bases remained unmatched. The CDR3 consists of 15 residues. The chain's CDR3 is CSARDIGQGNYGYTF. The CDR3, as DNA: TGCAGTGCTAGAGACATTGGACAGGGAAACTATGGCTACACCTTC.

This clonotype is large within its sample. The chain combines TRBV11-2 with TRBJ1-2; possibly TRBD1 for D (5 bases). The V gene's germline CDR1 is SGHAT and CDR2 FQNNGV. The CDR3 covers 13 residues. V lost 3 bases and J lost 1, with 6 bases in between. CDR3 bases: TGTGCCAGCAGCTTGGGGCATAACTATGGCTACACCTTC. This gives the protein CASSLGHNYGYTF.

Notes on this clonotype: The junction departs from germline at one end; a sequencing error may be responsible. This rearrangement joins TRBV4-2 to TRBJ1-2, with D unclear. Germline V lookup: CDR1 LGHNA, CDR2 YNFKEQ. The CDR3 spans 14 residues. CDR3 sequence (DNA): TGTGCCAGCAGCCAGAGGCCGCAGGACTATGGCCACACCTTC. Its translation: CASSQRPQDYGHTF.

In its sample, this clonotype ranks as medium-sized. The V call is TRBV5-4, the J call TRBJ1-4; D is undetermined. With 0 bases removed from V and 5 bases from J, the gap between germline ends came to 5 bases. The CDR3 runs 13 residues. In germline, CDR1 is SGHNT, CDR2 YYREEE (reference sequence). CDR3 DNA sequence: TGTGCCAGCAGCTTGGGGCCAAATGAAAAACTGTTTTTT. This translates into CASSLGPNEKLFF.

This clonotype is classed as large. The V and J genes are TRBV20-1 and TRBJ1-5, with D uncertain. Germline CDR1 and CDR2: DFQATT and SNEGSKA (reference sequence). The V end lost 6 bases, the J end lost 2 bases, and 11 bases lay between the germline ends. CDR3 length: 13 amino acids. The CDR3 reads CSAGRLRNQPQHF. CDR3 coding DNA: TGCAGTGCGGGGAGGCTTCGCAATCAGCCCCAGCATTTT.

As for this clonotype: A far larger clone is one base from this, pointing to a likely read error. The gene calls are TRBV30 and TRBJ1-6; 8 positions match TRBD1. Judging by the DNA end, TRBJ1-1 fits better; the J call may be wrong. The CDR3 is 14 amino acids. CDR1 GTSNPN and CDR2 SVGIG come from the germline V gene (reference sequence). CDR3 coding DNA: TGTGCCTGGAATTTACAGGGGGGAAGCGCTAAAGCTTTCTTT. It translates to CAWNLQGGSAKAFF.

The CDR3 coding sequence is TGTGCCAGCAGTTTCAGGGATGAGAACACTGAAGCTTTCTTT. Encoded protein: CASSFRDENTEAFF. The chain joins TRBV12-3 or TRBV12-4 to TRBJ1-1; the D gene is possibly TRBD1 (5 bases). Trimming stripped 3 bases from V and 1 base from J, with 9 bases between. The CDR3 runs 14 residues.

This clonotype counts as medium-sized. The V call is TRBV2, the J call TRBJ1-5; a possible D gene is TRBD1 (6 bases). The CDR3 is 16 residues long. The V gene's germline CDR1 is SNHLY and CDR2 FYNNEI. Trimming stripped 5 bases from V and 2 bases from J, with 16 bases between. CDR3 in DNA: TGTGCCAGCAGTCAGGGGTTTGTCGAGGGCAATCAGCCCCAGCATTTT. Protein: CASSQGFVEGNQPQHF.

Of note for this clonotype: Given a far larger clone just one base away, this is likely a sequencing read error. The chain links TRBV28 to TRBJ1-1; D is unresolved. The J call may be faulty, since TRBJ1-6 better matches the DNA end. CDR1 is MDHEN and CDR2 is SYDVKM in the germline V gene. The CDR3 contains 14 residues. DNA of the CDR3: TGTGCCAGCAGTACCTCTCGGACCAATTCACCCCTCCACTTT. Protein: CASSTSRTNSPLHF.

This clonotype has a single count. This may come from a read error, since a much larger clone is one base off. The chain is built from TRBV2 and TRBJ1-2, with TRBD1 matching 9 bases. Germline V gene data show CDR1 as SNHLY and CDR2 as FYNNEI. This CDR3 is built from 13 residues. DNA for the CDR3: TGTGCCAGCAGGGCCACAGGGGGCTATGACTACACCTTC. As protein: CASRATGGYDYTF.

The sample holds many counts of this clonotype. The rearrangement joins TRBV4-3 to TRBJ2-7; a weak D match, TRBD2 (6 bases). Germline V gene sequence: CDR1 LGHNA, CDR2 YSLEER. The CDR3 loop spans 17 amino acids. V was trimmed by 0 bases and J by 0 bases, leaving 15 bases between them. CDR3 loop: CASSQDLVGRFSYEQYF. DNA for the CDR3: TGCGCCAGCAGCCAAGATCTAGTAGGGAGGTTCTCCTACGAGCAGTACTTC.

CDR3 sequence (DNA): TGTGCCGGGGGGGGCGGGTCCTATCAGCCCCAGCATTTT. This codes for CAGGGGSYQPQHF. The rearrangement joins TRBV28 to TRBJ1-5, with D perhaps TRBD1 (6 bases). The CDR3 covers 13 residues. V lost 11 bases and J lost 5, with 16 bases in between. Germline assignment: CDR1 MDHEN and CDR2 SYDVKM.

The chain has TRBV7-2 and TRBJ1-2, with no clear D. Germline V gene sequence: CDR1 SGHTA, CDR2 FQGNSA. With 1 base removed from V and 0 bases from J, the gap between germline ends came to 9 bases. This CDR3 is built from 15 residues. The CDR3 is CASSLGAAANYGYTF. The CDR3 DNA is TGTGCCAGCAGCTTAGGGGCGGCAGCTAACTATGGCTACACCTTC.

As concerns this clonotype: This probably arose from a read error, given a far larger clone one base away. The chain recombines TRBV20-1 with TRBJ1-6, with D tentatively TRBD1 (5 bases). The J call may be in error: the DNA end matches TRBJ1-1 better. There are 12 residues in the CDR3. Germline CDR1 is DFQATT and CDR2 is SNEGSKA (reference sequence). The CDR3 loop reads CSAGGTAYEAFF. For the CDR3, the DNA is TGCAGTGCAGGCGGGACCGCCTATGAAGCTTTCTTT.

This clonotype was recorded a few times. This rearrangement joins TRBV18 to TRBJ1-1; D unresolved. V was clipped by 3 bases and J by 7 bases, with 12 bases between them. Germline V gene sequence: CDR1 KGHSH, CDR2 LQKENI. The CDR3 runs to 13 residues. This CDR3 is CASSPVPRVEAFF. CDR3 bases: TGTGCCAGCTCACCGGTCCCGCGGGTTGAAGCTTTCTTT. Variable domain in full (rest from reference TRBV18 and TRBJ1-1): NAGVMQNPRHLVRRRGQEARLRCSPMKGHSHVYWYRQLPEEGLKFMVYLQKENIIDESGMPKERFSAEFPKEGPSILRIQQVVRGDSAAYFCASSPVPRVEAFFGQGTRLTVV.

V is TRBV2 and J is TRBJ1-5, with D tentatively TRBD1 (6 bases). The CDR3 is 15 residues long. The V end lost 6 bases, the J end lost 1 base, and 13 bases lay between the germline ends. Germline CDR1 is SNHLY and CDR2 is FYNNEI. The CDR3 coding sequence is TGTGCCAGCAGCGAACAGGGTAGGAGCAATCAGCCCCAGCATTTT. Translation gives CASSEQGRSNQPQHF. Combining the CDR3 with reference TRBV2 and TRBJ1-5 gives the whole variable domain EPEVTQTPSHQVTQMGQEVILRCVPISNHLYFYWYRQILGQKVEFLVSFYNNEISEKSEIFDDQFSVERPDGSNFTLKIRSTKLEDSAMYFCASSEQGRSNQPQHFGDGTRLSIL.

This clonotype was counted at least ten times. The chain joins TRBV5-1 to TRBJ1-2; maybe TRBD1 (5 bases). CDR1 is SGHRS, CDR2 YFSETQ, per germline. The CDR3 length is 12 residues. V gave up 4 bases and J gave up 5 bases, with 9 bases separating them. The DNA for the CDR3 is TGCGCCAGCAGCAGATCAGGGTATGGCTACACCTTC. It is translated as CASSRSGYGYTF.

This clonotype is judged medium-sized (0.01 to 0.1%). V and J are TRBV4-1 and TRBJ1-1; no reliable D call. V was cut by 2 bases and J by 4 bases, with 11 bases left in between. The CDR3 totals 14 residues. CDR1 and CDR2 (germline): MGHRA, YSYEKL. The CDR3 loop is CASSQIRRTTEAFF. The CDR3 DNA reads as TGCGCCAGCAGCCAAATCAGGAGGACCACTGAAGCTTTCTTT.

This clonotype is medium-sized by share. The chain combines TRBV6-1 with TRBJ1-1, with D tentatively TRBD1 (5 bases). This CDR3 has 15 amino acids. V lost 8 bases, J lost 5 bases, and 21 bases lay in between. CDR1 is MNHNS and CDR2 is SASEGT in the germline V gene. CDR3 DNA: TGTGCCAGCGGCTTCTTCGGGGGAGGAAGGACTGAAGCTTTCTTT. It encodes CASGFFGGGRTEAFF.

This clonotype is medium-sized (0.01 to 0.1%) in the sample. The chain recombines TRBV30 with TRBJ1-3, with 8 positions matching TRBD1. CDR1 is GTSNPN, CDR2 SVGIG, per germline (reference sequence). This CDR3 is 15 amino acids long. J lost 4 bases, V lost 1 base, and 6 bases had no gene match. CDR3 amino acids: CAWSGSQGAGNTIYF. The CDR3 region has the DNA TGTGCCTGGAGTGGATCCCAGGGGGCGGGAAACACCATATATTTT.

This clonotype was detected a few times. The genes are TRBV9 and TRBJ2-3; D gene uncertain. Germline-derived CDR1 and CDR2 are SGDLS and YYNGEE. The CDR3 covers 14 residues. The V end was cut by 0 bases, the J end by 6 bases, with 11 bases between. CDR3 amino acids: CASSVDQATDTQYF. The CDR3 DNA sequence: TGTGCCAGCAGCGTAGATCAGGCCACGGATACGCAGTATTTT.

There are a few counts of this clonotype. V usage is TRBV9 and J usage is TRBJ1-1; D perhaps matches TRBD1 (5 bases). Per germline, CDR1 SGDLS and CDR2 YYNGEE. This CDR3 is 15 amino acids long. V lost 0 bases and J lost 7, with 16 bases in between. CDR3 in DNA: TGTGCCAGCAGCGTAGTCCCTTCGGGGAGGGGTGAAGCTTTCTTT. It encodes CASSVVPSGRGEAFF.

By proportion, this clonotype is large. The chain combines TRBV5-6 with TRBJ1-1, with D possibly TRBD1 on 5 matching bases. V lost 0 bases and J 1 base, leaving 7 bases between the germline ends. Germline V gene lookup returns CDR1 SGHDT and CDR2 YYEEEE. This CDR3 is 14 amino acids long. The CDR3 DNA reads TGTGCCAGCAGCTTGGTGAGGGGGAACACTGAAGCTTTCTTT. Amino acid sequence: CASSLVRGNTEAFF.